The 31 T cell receptor beta chains listed next were all sequenced from one sample in a study of Tregs in tolerant kidney transplant recipients. The data were produced by immunoSEQ multiplex PCR, yet TCRdb's version contains in-frame clones alone and is incomplete. The data show under 100,000 clones, with roughly 92% seen just once and about 4.9% held by the top ten. Sequencing was performed on CD8+ T cells from blood. The origin of the receptors is a human donor in good health.

A note on this clone: The same CDR3 is also encoded by other DNA sequences in this sample. The chain couples TRBV2 to TRBJ2-1; 12 bases are a match to TRBD1. The junction had 14 bases not matched to a gene; V was cut back by 7 bases and J by 1 base. The length of the CDR3 is 19 residues. Germline V gives CDR1 SNHLY, CDR2 FYNNEI. The CDR3 bases are TGTGCCAGCACGAATAGGGACAGGGGGCGGGCCCCATCCTACAATGAGCAGTTCTTC. The encoded protein is CASTNRDRGRAPSYNEQFF.

V gene TRBV6-1 combines with J gene TRBJ1-5; D remains unclear. Trimming stripped 8 bases from V and 5 bases from J, with 19 bases between. Per germline, CDR1 MNHNS and CDR2 SASEGT. The CDR3 sequence is 15 residues long. The CDR3 DNA follows: TGTGCCAGCGACCGACGGCCCACTAGGGATCAGCCCCAGCATTTT. Its translation: CASDRRPTRDQPQHF.

The chain combines TRBV5-6 with TRBJ2-7, with D possibly matching TRBD2 (5 bases). The CDR3 spans 14 residues. Looked up from germline, CDR1 is SGHDT and CDR2 is YYEEEE. The germline V and J ends were trimmed by 0 bases and 4 bases, with 11 bases remaining between them. This chain's CDR3 is CASSLAGEHYEQYF. CDR3 in DNA: TGTGCCAGCAGCTTGGCCGGGGAGCATTACGAGCAGTACTTC.

J is TRBJ1-2 and V is TRBV11-2, with unresolved D. The V end lost 1 base, the J end lost 6 bases, and 6 bases lay between the germline ends. CDR3 length equals 12 residues. The germline gives CDR1 SGHAT, CDR2 FQNNGV. The CDR3 loop is CASSLGGDGYTF. The CDR3 DNA follows: TGTGCCAGCAGCTTAGGTGGAGATGGCTACACCTTC.

The V and J genes are TRBV10-2 and TRBJ1-3; no firm D call. This CDR3 spans 16 amino acids. Germline CDR1 reads WSHSY; CDR2 reads SAAADI. The germline V and J ends were trimmed by 2 bases and 2 bases, with 13 bases remaining between them. CDR3 coding DNA: TGCGCCAGCAGTGAGACCCGACTTACACCTGGAAACACCATATATTTT. It yields the protein CASSETRLTPGNTIYF.

The chain links TRBV4-1 to TRBJ2-7; TRBD1 agrees at 7 bases. There are 14 residues in the CDR3. CDR1 is MGHRA, CDR2 YSYEKL, per germline. The junction had 8 bases not matched to a gene; V was cut back by 3 bases and J by 6 bases. CDR3 bases: TGCGCCAGCAGCCAGCTAAGGGGGCTGGGCGAGCAGTACTTC. Translation: CASSQLRGLGEQYF.

The chain couples TRBV6-1 to TRBJ2-7, with D possibly matching TRBD1 (6 bases). Trimming took off 6 bases at V and 4 bases at J, with 13 bases between the two ends. The CDR3 runs to 13 residues. CDR1 and CDR2 (germline): MNHNS, SASEGT. The CDR3 reads CASRPGQLYEQYF. CDR3 DNA: TGTGCCAGCAGACCGGGACAACTATACGAGCAGTACTTC.

This sequence joins TRBV5-1 and TRBJ1-4, with 8 positions matching TRBD1. Germline V gene sequence: CDR1 SGHRS, CDR2 YFSETQ. The CDR3 spans 15 residues. The ends lost 2 bases at V and 8 bases at J; junction bases unmatched: 8. The CDR3 DNA sequence: TGCGCCAGCAGCTTCAGGGGGCGAGAGGTCGAAAAACTGTTTTTT. As protein: CASSFRGREVEKLFF.

V gene TRBV4-1 combines with J gene TRBJ2-7; D ambiguous. V lost 0 bases and J 2 bases, leaving 14 bases between the germline ends. The CDR3 is 16 amino acids. Germline lookup yields CDR1 MGHRA and CDR2 YSYEKL. As DNA, the CDR3 is TGCGCCAGCAGCCAAGATGCCCTGGGTCTGACCTACGAGCAGTACTTC. This translates into CASSQDALGLTYEQYF.

The V call is TRBV29-1, the J call TRBJ1-2, with a tentative D call TRBD1 (5 bases). The germline V and J ends were trimmed by 1 base and 4 bases, with 13 bases remaining between them. The germline gives CDR1 SQVTM, CDR2 ANQGSEA. The CDR3 covers 14 residues. The CDR3 DNA follows: TGCAGCGTTGAAGGACAGCCGACCCTCTATGGCTACACCTTC. This translates into CSVEGQPTLYGYTF.

The chain is built from TRBV19 and TRBJ2-1, with D tentatively TRBD2 (6 bases). This CDR3 has 16 amino acids. With 6 bases removed from V and 0 bases from J, the gap between germline ends came to 15 bases. Germline V lookup: CDR1 LNHDA, CDR2 SQIVND (reference sequence). The CDR3 loop reads CASRGGRAGSYNEQFF. The CDR3 DNA is TGTGCCAGTAGAGGTGGTCGAGCGGGCTCCTACAATGAGCAGTTCTTC.

The CDR3: CASSPRAEGGNEQFF. CDR3 DNA: TGTGCCAGCAGCCCCCGGGCGGAGGGGGGGAATGAGCAGTTCTTC. The chain links TRBV11-3 to TRBJ2-1, with TRBD2 as a possible D gene (7 bases). The CDR3 runs to 15 residues. Germline loops: CDR1 SGHNT, CDR2 YENEEA. V was cut by 5 bases and J by 7 bases, with 18 bases left in between.

The chain uses TRBV5-6 and TRBJ2-3; 12 nucleotides agree with TRBD2. The trim removed 3 bases at V and 4 bases at J, leaving 6 bases unmatched. The germline CDR1 and CDR2 sequences are SGHDT and YYEEEE. The CDR3 sequence is 16 residues long. The CDR3 DNA reads as TGTGCCAGCAGCTCGCTAGCGGGAGGGCCGTCAGATACGCAGTATTTT. Protein: CASSSLAGGPSDTQYF.

The rearrangement uses TRBV7-9 and TRBJ2-7; TRBD2 aligns across 7 bases. V shed 0 bases and J 5 bases; nucleotides not matched to a gene: 4. Per germline, CDR1 SEHNR and CDR2 FQNEAQ (reference sequence). The CDR3 is made up of 14 amino acids. CDR3 nucleotides: TGTGCCAGCAGCTTAGCGGGGACTATCAACGAGCAGTACTTC. Amino acid sequence: CASSLAGTINEQYF.

The genes are TRBV6-5 and TRBJ1-1, with D unclear. Trimming stripped 4 bases from V and 1 base from J, with 7 bases between. Per germline, CDR1 MNHEY and CDR2 SVGAGI. This CDR3 spans 13 amino acids. CDR3 in amino acids: CASSLMGNTEAFF. The CDR3 DNA reads TGTGCCAGCAGTTTGATGGGGAACACTGAAGCTTTCTTT.

This chain uses TRBV21-1 with TRBJ2-3; the table's TRBD1 call for D was not verified on the DNA. TRBV21-1 is an annotated pseudogene. The CDR3 contains 17 residues. The CDR3 spells CASSKMGLLSSTDTQYF. Here the CDR3 DNA reads TGTGCCAGCAGCAAGATGGGGCTCCTCAGCAGCACAGATACGCAGTATTTT.

This chain joins TRBV6-1 and TRBJ2-7; 13 bases line up with TRBD2. The germline CDR1 and CDR2 sequences are MNHNS and SASEGT. The CDR3 spans 18 residues. V lost 3 bases and J lost 0; bases outside the gene matches: 8. The CDR3 reads CASSDPTSGGPSSYEQYF. The CDR3 nucleotides read TGTGCCAGCAGTGACCCGACTAGCGGGGGGCCCAGCTCCTACGAGCAGTACTTC.

The chain uses TRBV2 and TRBJ1-4; a possible D gene is TRBD1 (5 bases). CDR1 and CDR2 (germline): SNHLY, FYNNEI. Trimming left V 4 bases short and J 7 bases short, with 13 bases between. This CDR3 is 14 amino acids long. CDR3 bases: TGTGCCAGCAGTGGGGAACGGGACGGTGAAAAACTGTTTTTT. Encoded protein: CASSGERDGEKLFF.

J is TRBJ2-2 and V is TRBV5-4; TRBD2 aligns across 15 bases. Trimming at V came to 4 bases and at J to 5 bases, leaving 6 bases not matched to a gene. The CDR3 is made up of 17 amino acids. Germline lookup yields CDR1 SGHNT and CDR2 YYREEE (reference sequence). CDR3 sequence (DNA): TGTGCCAGCAGCACGGGGACTAGCGGGGGGCCTACCGGGGAGCTGTTTTTT. This encodes CASSTGTSGGPTGELFF.

The chain joins TRBV19 to TRBJ2-1; D is possibly TRBD2 (6 bases). The CDR3 is 13 residues long. Trimming removed 5 bases from V and 9 bases from J, with 14 bases in between. Germline CDR1 reads LNHDA; CDR2 reads SQIVND (reference sequence). The DNA of the CDR3 is TGTGCCAGTAGTCCCTGGAGGGGCCGTGAGCAGTTCTTC. Protein: CASSPWRGREQFF.

CDR3 protein: CASSAGLAGYEQYF. The CDR3 region has the DNA TGCGCCAGCAGTGCGGGACTAGCGGGCTACGAGCAGTACTTC. The V gene is TRBV10-2, the J gene TRBJ2-7; 12 bases are shared with TRBD2. Per the germline V gene, CDR1 is WSHSY and CDR2 is SAAADI. The J segment lost 3 bases and the V segment lost 4 bases, leaving 1 base of the junction unmatched. CDR3 size: 14 residues.

The gene calls are TRBV19 and TRBJ1-2; perhaps TRBD1 as D (6 bases). Trimming stripped 5 bases from V and 4 bases from J, with 17 bases between. The CDR3 has 15 amino acids. CDR1 is LNHDA and CDR2 is SQIVND in the germline V gene (reference sequence). The DNA for the CDR3 is TGTGCCAGTAGTCCCTCAAACAGGGATGGCTATGGCTACACCTTC. Translating gives CASSPSNRDGYGYTF.

This clone was detected once. The J gene is TRBJ2-1, the V gene TRBV30, with unresolved D. The CDR3 loop spans 11 amino acids. With 2 bases removed from V and 2 bases from J, the gap between germline ends came to 1 base. The germline V gene encodes CDR1 GTSNPN and CDR2 SVGIG (reference sequence). CDR3 sequence reads: CAWSPYNEQFF. For the CDR3, the DNA is TGTGCCTGGAGTCCCTACAATGAGCAGTTCTTC.

The chain combines TRBV11-2 with TRBJ2-3; 10 bases agree with TRBD1. After removal of 4 bases from V and 2 bases from J, the junction contained 3 bases not matched to a gene. This CDR3 has 15 amino acids. Germline CDR1 and CDR2: SGHAT and FQNNGV. CDR3 protein: CASSSGTGDTDTQYF. The CDR3 coding sequence is TGTGCCAGCAGCTCCGGGACAGGGGACACAGATACGCAGTATTTT.

This clone was detected once. V and J are TRBV5-5 and TRBJ1-2, with 7 bases identical to TRBD1. The length of the CDR3 is 16 residues. V lost 0 bases, J lost 5 bases, and 10 bases stayed unmatched. CDR1 SGHKS and CDR2 YYEKEE come from the germline V gene (reference sequence). CDR3 residues: CASSLGTGENPYGYTF. The CDR3 DNA reads as TGTGCCAGCAGCTTGGGCACAGGGGAGAATCCTTATGGCTACACCTTC.

The genes are TRBV11-2 and TRBJ2-1; D is perhaps TRBD1 (5 bases). V was clipped by 3 bases and J by 2 bases, with 5 bases between them. The CDR3 covers 13 residues. The V gene's germline CDR1 is SGHAT and CDR2 FQNNGV. The CDR3 nucleotides are TGTGCCAGCAGCTTGGGGCCCTACAATGAGCAGTTCTTC. It is translated as CASSLGPYNEQFF.

The J gene is TRBJ2-5, the V gene TRBV28; the D gene is possibly TRBD2 (5 bases). This CDR3 is built from 15 residues. CDR1 and CDR2 (germline): MDHEN, SYDVKM. Trimming pared 3 bases from V and 4 bases from J, leaving 15 bases between. The CDR3 sequence is CASSFIALGGETQYF. CDR3 coding DNA: TGTGCCAGCAGTTTTATAGCGCTGGGTGGAGAGACCCAGTACTTC.

This clone was seen a few times. CDR3 region: CASSESGSSKNTGELFF. Written as DNA, the CDR3 is TGCGCCAGCAGTGAGTCGGGTTCCAGTAAGAACACCGGGGAGCTGTTTTTT. The gene calls are TRBV10-1 and TRBJ2-2, with D uncertain. This CDR3 comprises 17 residues. V was cut by 0 bases and J by 1 base, with 12 bases left in between. Per germline, CDR1 WNHNN and CDR2 SYGVQD (reference sequence).

The chain uses TRBV27 and TRBJ2-7, with 9 nucleotides matching TRBD2. CDR1 MNHEY and CDR2 SMNVEV come from the germline V gene (reference sequence). V was pared by 3 bases and J by 1 base, with 7 bases of the junction left unmatched. The CDR3 is 16 residues long. The CDR3 sequence is CASSFLGAGGSYEQYF. CDR3 DNA sequence: TGTGCCAGCAGTTTCTTAGGAGCGGGAGGTTCCTACGAGCAGTACTTC.

The chain is built from TRBV4-1 and TRBJ2-5; 8 bases are a match to TRBD2. Germline V gene sequence: CDR1 MGHRA, CDR2 YSYEKL. This CDR3 is built from 14 residues. The V gene end was trimmed by 5 bases and the J gene end by 2 bases; junction bases not matched to a gene: 4. The CDR3 spells CASSEASGQETQYF. CDR3 in DNA: TGCGCCAGCAGCGAGGCTAGCGGGCAAGAGACCCAGTACTTC.

V is TRBV27 and J is TRBJ2-3; D not certain. V gave up 5 bases and J gave up 2 bases, with 11 bases separating them. Germline CDR1 and CDR2: MNHEY and SMNVEV (reference sequence). This CDR3 is built from 14 residues. The CDR3: CASSPLGYTDTQYF. CDR3 coding DNA: TGTGCCAGCAGTCCGCTGGGATACACAGATACGCAGTATTTT.